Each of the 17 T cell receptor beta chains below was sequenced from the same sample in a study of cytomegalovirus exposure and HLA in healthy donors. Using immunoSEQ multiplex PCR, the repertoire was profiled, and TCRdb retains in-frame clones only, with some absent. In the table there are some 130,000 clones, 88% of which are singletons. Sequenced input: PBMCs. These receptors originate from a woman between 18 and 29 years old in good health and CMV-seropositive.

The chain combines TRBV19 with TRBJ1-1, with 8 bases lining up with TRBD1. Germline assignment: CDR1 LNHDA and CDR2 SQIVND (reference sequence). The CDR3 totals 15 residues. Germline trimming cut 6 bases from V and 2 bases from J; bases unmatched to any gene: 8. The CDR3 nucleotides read TGTGCCAGTAGCGACCGGGACAGGCCTAACACTGAAGCTTTCTTT. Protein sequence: CASSDRDRPNTEAFF. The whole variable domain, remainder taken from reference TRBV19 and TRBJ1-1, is DGGITQSPKYLFRKEGQNVTLSCEQNLNHDAMYWYRQDPGQGLRLIYYSQIVNDFQKGDIAEGYSVSREKKESFPLTVTSAQKNPTAFYLCASSDRDRPNTEAFFGQGTRLTVV.

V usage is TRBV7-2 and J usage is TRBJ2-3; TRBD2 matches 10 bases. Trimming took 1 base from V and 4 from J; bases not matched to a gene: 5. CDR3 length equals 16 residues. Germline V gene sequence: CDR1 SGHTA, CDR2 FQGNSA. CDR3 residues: CASSLGPSGSSDTQYF. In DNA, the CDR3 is TGTGCCAGCAGCTTAGGTCCTAGCGGGAGCTCAGATACGCAGTATTTT.

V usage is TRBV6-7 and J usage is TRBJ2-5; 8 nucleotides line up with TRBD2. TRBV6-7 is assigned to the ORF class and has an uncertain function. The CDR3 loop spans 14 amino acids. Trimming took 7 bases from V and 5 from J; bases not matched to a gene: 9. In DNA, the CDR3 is TGTGCCAGCAATGTAGCGGGATCCCAGGAGACCCAGTACTTC. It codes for CASNVAGSQETQYF.

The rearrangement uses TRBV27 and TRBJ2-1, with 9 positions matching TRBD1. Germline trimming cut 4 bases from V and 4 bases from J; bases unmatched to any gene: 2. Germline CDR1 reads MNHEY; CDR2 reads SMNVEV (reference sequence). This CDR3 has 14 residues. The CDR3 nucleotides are TGTGCCAGCAGTTCGGACAGGGGATACAATGAGCAGTTCTTC. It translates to CASSSDRGYNEQFF.

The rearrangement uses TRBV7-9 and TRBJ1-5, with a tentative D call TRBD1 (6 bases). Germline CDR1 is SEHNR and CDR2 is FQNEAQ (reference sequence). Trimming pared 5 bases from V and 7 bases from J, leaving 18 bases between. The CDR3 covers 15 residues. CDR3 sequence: CASSPSWGRGQPQHF. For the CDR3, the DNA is TGTGCCAGCAGCCCAAGTTGGGGGCGCGGGCAGCCCCAGCATTTT.

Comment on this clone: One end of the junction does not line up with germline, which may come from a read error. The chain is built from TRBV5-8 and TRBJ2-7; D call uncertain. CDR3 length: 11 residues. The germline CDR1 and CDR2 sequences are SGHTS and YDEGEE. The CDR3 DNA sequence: TGTGCCAGCAGCTTCTCCTCCGAGCAGTACTTC. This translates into CASSFSSEQYF.

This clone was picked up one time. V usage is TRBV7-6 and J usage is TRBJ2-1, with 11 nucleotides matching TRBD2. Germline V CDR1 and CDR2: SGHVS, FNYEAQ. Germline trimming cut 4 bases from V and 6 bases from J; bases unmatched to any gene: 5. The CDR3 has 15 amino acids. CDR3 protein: CASSSLAGDLNEQFF. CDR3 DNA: TGTGCCAGCAGCTCACTAGCGGGAGACCTCAATGAGCAGTTCTTC.

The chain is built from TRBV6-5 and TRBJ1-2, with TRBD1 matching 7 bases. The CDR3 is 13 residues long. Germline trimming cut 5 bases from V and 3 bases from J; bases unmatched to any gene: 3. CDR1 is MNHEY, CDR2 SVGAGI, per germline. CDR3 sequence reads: CASSRGTDYGYTF. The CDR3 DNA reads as TGTGCCAGCAGTCGCGGGACAGACTATGGCTACACCTTC.

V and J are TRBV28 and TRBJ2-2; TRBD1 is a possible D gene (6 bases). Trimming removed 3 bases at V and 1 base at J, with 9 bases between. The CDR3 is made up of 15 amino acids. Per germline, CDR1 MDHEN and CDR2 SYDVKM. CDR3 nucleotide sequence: TGTGCCAGCAGTTTCTGGACAGAGAACACCGGGGAGCTGTTTTTT. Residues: CASSFWTENTGELFF. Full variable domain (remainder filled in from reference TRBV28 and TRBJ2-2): DVKVTQSSRYLVKRTGEKVFLECVQDMDHENMFWYRQDPGLGLRLIYFSYDVKMKEKGDIPEGYSVSREKKERFSLILESASTNQTSMYLCASSFWTENTGELFFGEGSRLTVL.

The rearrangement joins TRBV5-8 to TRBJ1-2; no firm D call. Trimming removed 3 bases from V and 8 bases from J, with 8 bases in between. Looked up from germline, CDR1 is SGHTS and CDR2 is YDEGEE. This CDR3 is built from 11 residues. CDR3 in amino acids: CASSWASGYTF. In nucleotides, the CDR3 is TGTGCCAGCAGCTGGGCTTCCGGCTACACCTTC.

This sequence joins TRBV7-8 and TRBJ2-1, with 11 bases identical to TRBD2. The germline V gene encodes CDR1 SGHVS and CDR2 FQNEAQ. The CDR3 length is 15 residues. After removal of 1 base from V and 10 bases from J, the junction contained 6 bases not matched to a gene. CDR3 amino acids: CASSLVLAGGPEQFF. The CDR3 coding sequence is TGTGCCAGCAGCTTAGTTCTAGCGGGGGGCCCCGAGCAGTTCTTC.

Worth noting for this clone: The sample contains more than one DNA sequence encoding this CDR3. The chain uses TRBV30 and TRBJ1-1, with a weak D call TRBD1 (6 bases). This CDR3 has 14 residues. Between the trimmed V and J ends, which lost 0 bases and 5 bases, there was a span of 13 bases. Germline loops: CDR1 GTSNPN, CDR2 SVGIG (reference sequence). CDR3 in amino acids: CAWSVPPGETEAFF. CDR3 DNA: TGTGCCTGGAGTGTACCTCCAGGGGAGACTGAAGCTTTCTTT.

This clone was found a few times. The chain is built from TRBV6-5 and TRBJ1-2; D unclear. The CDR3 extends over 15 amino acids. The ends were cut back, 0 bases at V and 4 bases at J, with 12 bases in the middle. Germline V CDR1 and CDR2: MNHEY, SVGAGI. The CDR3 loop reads CASSYSDAASYGYTF. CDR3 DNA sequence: TGTGCCAGCAGTTACTCCGACGCGGCGTCCTATGGCTACACCTTC.

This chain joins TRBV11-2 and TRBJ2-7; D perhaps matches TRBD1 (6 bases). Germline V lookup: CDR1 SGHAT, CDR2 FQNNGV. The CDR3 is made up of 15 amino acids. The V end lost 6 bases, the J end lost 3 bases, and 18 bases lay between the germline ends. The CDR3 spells CASRPGQPGGYEQYF. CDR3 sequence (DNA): TGTGCCAGCAGACCTGGACAGCCAGGTGGCTACGAGCAGTACTTC.

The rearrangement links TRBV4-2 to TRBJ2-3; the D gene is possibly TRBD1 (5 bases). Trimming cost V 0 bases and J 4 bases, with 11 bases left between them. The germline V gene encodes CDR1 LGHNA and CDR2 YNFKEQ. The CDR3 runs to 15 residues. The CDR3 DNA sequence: TGTGCCAGCAGCCAAGACGGCGCAGGGCCAGATACGCAGTATTTT. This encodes CASSQDGAGPDTQYF.

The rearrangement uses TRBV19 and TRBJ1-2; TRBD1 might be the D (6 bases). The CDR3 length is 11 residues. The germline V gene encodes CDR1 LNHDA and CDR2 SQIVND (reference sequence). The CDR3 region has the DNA TGTGCTACACAGGGCAACTATGGCTACACCTTC. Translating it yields CATQGNYGYTF.

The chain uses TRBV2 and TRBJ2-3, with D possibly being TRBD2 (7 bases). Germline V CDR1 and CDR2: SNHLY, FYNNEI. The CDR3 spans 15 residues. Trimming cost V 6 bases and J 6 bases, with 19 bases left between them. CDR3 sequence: CASSASGGAIDTQYF. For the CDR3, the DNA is TGTGCCAGCAGCGCTAGTGGGGGGGCAATCGATACGCAGTATTTT.